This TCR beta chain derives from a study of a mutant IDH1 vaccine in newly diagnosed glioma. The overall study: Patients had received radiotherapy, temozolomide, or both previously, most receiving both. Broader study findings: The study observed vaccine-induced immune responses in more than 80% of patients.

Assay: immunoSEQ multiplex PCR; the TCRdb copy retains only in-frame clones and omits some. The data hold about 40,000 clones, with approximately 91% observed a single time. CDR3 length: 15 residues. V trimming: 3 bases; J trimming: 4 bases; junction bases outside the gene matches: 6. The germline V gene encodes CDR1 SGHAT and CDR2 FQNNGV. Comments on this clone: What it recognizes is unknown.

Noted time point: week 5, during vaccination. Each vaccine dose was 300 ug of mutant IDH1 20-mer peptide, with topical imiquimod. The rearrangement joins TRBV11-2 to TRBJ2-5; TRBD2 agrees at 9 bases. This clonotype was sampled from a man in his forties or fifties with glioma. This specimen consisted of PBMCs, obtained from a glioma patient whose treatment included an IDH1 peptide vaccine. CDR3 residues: CASSFRSSGAETQYF. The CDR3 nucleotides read TGTGCCAGCAGCTTCCGGTCTAGCGGGGCAGAGACCCAGTACTTC.